This T cell receptor beta chain was identified during a study of regulatory T cells in long-lasting Graves disease (dated by TCRdb to about 2021). Turning to the overall study: In the newly diagnosed Graves' disease group, patients had been taking antithyroid drugs for less than 3 months. Peripheral blood TCR sequencing and RNA sequencing compared persistent Graves' disease patients with newly diagnosed Graves' disease patients. The study took place in China and was registered as a clinical trial. TCR sequencing covered 13 persistent and about 20 newly diagnosed Graves' disease patients, some 33 samples in total. Overall study results and their limits: Preferential use of TRBV28, TRBJ1-2 and TRBJ2-5 was observed in persistent disease, whereas TRBV20-1 and TRBJ2-1 were favored in newly diagnosed disease. The study examined only peripheral blood because the primary lesion, thyroid tissue, could not be accessed. Only the TCR beta chain was sequenced and analyzed. Lower TCR Shannon entropy and fewer highly expanded clones were observed in persistent Graves' disease patients than in newly diagnosed patients, which suggested clonal expansion. The authors noted that the small sample size was a limitation that may lower accuracy. A larger number of public clonotypes was shared among persistent patients (around 2,500) than among newly diagnosed patients (more than 850).

Comments on this clonotype: The specificity of this receptor is unknown. Qualities for individual bases were not recorded, and no much larger clone is one base off.

Library creation used multiplex PCR. TCRdb records Illumina HiSeq 4000 as the sequencer. CDR3 regions were amplified by Arm-PCR with iRepertoire HTBI primers to construct TCR beta libraries. PCR products were gel purified before sequencing. In the authors' own workflow: Across samples, roughly 60 TRBV and 14 TRBJ segments were identified and used for gene usage analysis of CDR3 amino acid clonotypes. Filtered high-quality paired reads were merged into contigs using COPE and FqMerger. BLAST was used to align contigs to IMGT TRBV, TRBD and TRBJ reference genes, with CDR3 defined following IMGT. Any clonotype with a frequency above 0.1% was counted as a highly expanded clone. Shannon entropy was used to measure repertoire diversity, and the Gini coefficient was used to measure V-J evenness. A clonotype was considered public if more than one individual shared it. The public reads were reanalyzed by TCRdb: fastp trimming at Q25, MiXCR alignment, in-frame beta chains only. Identical CDR3 protein sequences are pooled into one entry, listed with their most common genes and DNA. The V and J calls were determined by TCRdb, not by the authors. The sample includes about 220,000 distinct CDR3 sequences, with roughly a fifth observed a single time. The top ten constitute 10% to 15% of the sample.

The label giving this sample's time point can be read as: newly diagnosed GD, antithyroid drugs for less than 3 months. For both TCR sequencing and RNA sequencing, RNA was extracted from PBMCs in TRIzol. Graves' disease was diagnosed according to American Thyroid Association guidelines. Recruitment of patients was carried out at an endocrinology department in Xi'an, China. Each patient gave 7 to 9.5 milliliters of peripheral blood, collected in an EDTA anticoagulant tube. Ficoll Paque Plus density gradient separation was used to isolate PBMCs, and no further T cell sorting was performed. An Agilent 2100 Bioanalyzer and agarose gel were used to assess RNA quality, and a NanoDrop 2000 was used to measure RNA concentration. There are 15 amino acids in the CDR3, from cysteine to phenylalanine inclusive. The retained sequence is limited to the CDR3, 45 bases, with the frame set at the first base. Looking up the germline V gene yields CDR1 MNHNS and CDR2 SASEGT. The junction shows trimming of 7 bases on V and 6 bases on J, and the gene matches do not reach 11 bases of it.

These data were likewise used in another study, on T cells in Graves' hyperthyroidism and ophthalmopathy. As that second study puts it: Stable Graves' hyperthyroidism was defined as the absence of progression to ophthalmopathy over 18 months of follow-up. Hyperthyroidism patients were aged 18 to 65 years and newly diagnosed, with disease duration of less than 2 months. Patients with uncontrolled infections, other autoimmune diseases, pregnancy or lactation were excluded. Diagnoses were based on clinical symptoms, serum thyroxine and TRAb, thyroid ultrasound and orbital computed tomography. For the first round of RT-PCR on the TCR CDR3, the HTBI primer set was used together with the Qiagen OneStep RT-PCR kit. Blood samples also contained most of the expanded thyroid clonotypes (frequency above 0.001), which suggests that blood repertoires may reflect thyroid immune responses. In cross-validation, a model built on a 13 V-J signature told ophthalmopathy apart from stable hyperthyroidism with about 90% sensitivity and about 81% specificity, and in testing the same model reached 80%/75%. During validation, the model predicted progression to ophthalmopathy a median of approximately 7 months ahead of onset, with around 65% sensitivity and about 72% specificity. A discovery cohort of about a hundred patients, roughly 45 with Graves' ophthalmopathy and roughly 59 with stable Graves' hyperthyroidism, was used to find distinguishing TCR V-J signatures. Prospective prediction of ophthalmopathy was tested in an independent validation cohort of 18 to 20 hyperthyroidism patients and 15 to 17 patients who later progressed to ophthalmopathy. The 100 discovery patients were randomly split 7:3 into training and test sets. The study also compared thyroid tissue and blood T-cell repertoires from roughly six Graves' hyperthyroidism patients. After blood sampling, hyperthyroidism patients were treated with methimazole at a starting dose of 30 mg daily, and ophthalmopathy patients were treated with high-dose intravenous methylprednisolone. The libraries were constructed in a second round of multiplex PCR and then size-selected and purified. Sequencing of the libraries was done on an Illumina HiSeq2000 using paired-end 100 bp reads. SOAPnuke was used to process the raw data, removing reads that contained adapters or uncalled bases, had a mean Phred below 15, or lacked an exact match to the constant primer or identifier. High-quality paired reads were merged using COPE v1.2.5, and each unique nucleotide sequence was defined as a clonotype. MiTCR v1.1 was used to align clonotypes to the IMGT TRBV, TRBD and TRBJ reference segments. Only V-J combinations with frequency above 0.0001, covering 99.2% of repertoires, were analysed. The TCS score was defined as F50 (clonal expansion) divided by E x V (chaos), with BLOSUM62-based TCRdist calculated between CDR3 peptides within each V-J. Welch's t-statistics and random forest reduced around 550 V-J features to fewer than 15, which were used in a naive Bayes classifier (R e1071). Sample size was not statistically predetermined, and investigators were not blinded to group allocation. The paper describes TCR Vbeta CDR3 sequencing of 135 peripheral blood samples, made up of fewer than 50 ophthalmopathy patients, 70 to 80 hyperthyroidism patients and 17 progressor patients.

The origin of this receptor is a woman in her twenties or thirties with Graves disease. Donor details come from another sample of the same person, matched by shared clones. The chain employs TRBV6-1 and TRBJ1-1; TRBD1 fits 10 bases in the junction. The sequenced sample was peripheral blood mononuclear cells (PBMCs), obtained at new diagnosis, from a patient treated with antithyroid drugs. In nucleotide form, the sequence is TGTGCCAGCAAGCCCAGACAGGGGGCCTCGTCTGAAGCTTTCTTT. Protein translation: CASKPRQGASSEAFF.